This T cell receptor (beta chain) was profiled in a study of T cell responses to AZD1222 COVID-19 vaccine. Across the study: Pooled samples include second doses given at about 4 or 12 weeks.

TCRdb's copy holds only in-frame clones and misses some; the assay was immunoSEQ multiplex PCR. This table holds 150,000 or so clones, roughly 92% found once. This CDR3 region has 15 residues. Trimming cost V 7 bases and J 0 bases, with 13 bases left between them. In germline, CDR1 is MDHEN, CDR2 SYDVKM. The chain employs TRBV28 and TRBJ1-5; weak D call: TRBD1 (5 bases). The sequence came from an adult in good health. Here the sequenced sample was peripheral blood, taken on day 0 of AZD1222 vaccination. The CDR3: CASIPGGNSNQPQHF. The CDR3 DNA reads as TGTGCCAGCATCCCGGGGGGGAATAGCAATCAGCCCCAGCATTTT.